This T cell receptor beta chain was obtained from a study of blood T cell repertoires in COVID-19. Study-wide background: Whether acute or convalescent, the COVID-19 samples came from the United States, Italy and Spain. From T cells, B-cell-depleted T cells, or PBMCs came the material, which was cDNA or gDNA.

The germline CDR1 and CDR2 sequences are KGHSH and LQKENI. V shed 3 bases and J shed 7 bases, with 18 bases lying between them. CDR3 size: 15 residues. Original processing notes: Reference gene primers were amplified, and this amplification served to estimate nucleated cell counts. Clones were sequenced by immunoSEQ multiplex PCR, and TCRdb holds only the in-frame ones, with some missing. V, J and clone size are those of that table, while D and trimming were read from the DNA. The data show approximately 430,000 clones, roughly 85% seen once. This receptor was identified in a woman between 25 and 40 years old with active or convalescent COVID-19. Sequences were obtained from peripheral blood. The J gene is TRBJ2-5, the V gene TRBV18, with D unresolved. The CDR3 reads CASSPTNLFVSTQYF. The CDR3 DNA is TGTGCCAGCTCACCCACCAACTTATTCGTTTCGACCCAGTACTTC.